This T cell receptor (beta chain) was observed in a study of shared clonotypes between healthy human individuals. Study findings and constraints: Richness estimates generally favored naive over memory subsets. Compared with clonotypes that all four donors shared, non-shared clonotypes had lower generation probabilities.

Methods used by the authors: ImmunoSEQ only sent back junction sequences with no quality scores, so filtering was done differently. Profiled with immunoSEQ multiplex PCR; TCRdb holds only in-frame clones, not every one. V, J and clone size were drawn from that table, and D and trimming were deduced from the DNA. The table includes some 2.4 million clones, 90% to 95% detected once. V lost 6 bases and J 1 base, leaving 16 bases between the germline ends. The CDR3 contains 16 residues. Per germline, CDR1 MDHEN and CDR2 SYDVKM. Worth noting for this clone: What it binds is unknown.

The chain employs TRBV28 and TRBJ1-5, with TRBD1 as a possible D gene (6 bases). The source is a man aged 18 to 30 in good health. Some clones in this sample may be carry-over from other donors' samples. The sequenced sample was naive CD4+ T cells from PBMCs. Noted subset: CD45RA+ positively selected. The CDR3 loop reads CASRLGTPNSNQPQHF. CDR3 DNA: TGTGCCAGCAGACTCGGGACACCAAACAGCAATCAGCCCCAGCATTTT.